This T cell receptor beta chain was recovered during a study of CXCR3-negative and CXCR3-positive naive CD8 T cells. About the study: The libraries yielded about 135 million TRB reads, about 1.5 +/- 0.3 million each.

Triplicate sorts of 300,000 cells per CD8+ subset. A word on this clonotype: Its antigen is as yet unknown.

Study conclusions and caveats: TRBV-TRBJ usage was alike in naive CXCR3-negative and CXCR3-positive cells but differed in memory cells. For CXCR3-positive naive cells, TRB CDR3s were more hydrophobic than those of CXCR3-negative naive cells.

Germline V lookup: CDR1 LGHNA, CDR2 YSLEER. This CDR3 is 14 amino acids long. Researchers prepared the TRB cDNA libraries using 5' RACE with UMI labels. TCRdb re-called the 5' RACE reads and shows each CDR3 protein once, DNA omitted. The ten most abundant clones cover roughly 0.6% of a sample with approximately 48,000 distinct CDR3 sequences. The chain recombines TRBV4-3 with TRBJ1-1; without DNA, the TCRdb call of TRBD1 cannot be checked. The source of this sequence is a human donor in good health. Some clones in this sample may be carry-over from other donors' samples. What was sequenced was naive CXCR3+ CD8+ T cells from blood. Subset described: CD45RO-CCR7+CD27+CD95- naive CD8+ T cells expressing CXCR3 (TNR3+). The CDR3 spells CASSGTGFRTEAFF.